A single sample is the source of the 11 T cell receptor delta chains below, sequenced in a study of gamma-delta chains in newborns, infants, children. TCRdb called clones from the reads again using CATT. The table has more than 6,500 delta-chain clones, 1.6% seen once. Sequenced input: blood. The receptors shown here come from a child who was a newborn, infant or young child, either healthy, febrile or measles-vaccinated (not recorded which).

This clone has only a few counts. A read error is likely here: a far larger clone is one base away. This CDR3 is also generated by other DNA sequences in the sample. The gene calls are TRDV2 and TRDJ3, with TRDD3 matching over 8 bases. This CDR3 contains 19 residues. The J segment lost 1 base and the V segment lost 2 bases, leaving 9 bases of the junction unmatched. The germline gives CDR1 GEAIGNYY, CDR2 EKD. For the CDR3, the DNA is TGTGCCTGTGACAGAGTACTGGGGGTCAGTTCCTGGGACACCCGACAGATGTTTTTC. This encodes CACDRVLGVSSWDTRQMFF.

This clone came up a few times. The chain carries TRDV1 and TRDJ1; D is possibly TRDD3 (9 bases). The germline V gene encodes CDR1 TSWWSYY and CDR2 QGS. The CDR3 is made up of 21 amino acids. Trimming cost V 5 bases and J 0 bases, with 31 bases left between them. The CDR3 nucleotides are TGTGCTCTTGGGAGGGCCTTCCTAACACCGTACTGGGGGACTTACACCGATAAACTCATCTTT. Its translation is CALGRAFLTPYWGTYTDKLIF.

The chain is built from TRDV3 and TRDJ1; 9 positions agree with TRDD3. This CDR3 has 19 amino acids. The trim removed 1 base at V and 0 bases at J, leaving 18 bases unmatched. Germline V gene lookup returns CDR1 TVYSNPD and CDR2 GDNSRS (reference sequence). DNA for the CDR3: TGTGCCTTTATTCCTACGGGGAGGAACTGGGGGACCGACACCGATAAACTCATCTTT. Translation: CAFIPTGRNWGTDTDKLIF.

This clone was seen a handful of times. The protein in TCRdb stems from a much larger clone and differs at residue 11 from this DNA's translation, likely a read error; here the protein is translated from the DNA. The CDR3 loop is CACDTVGDTWGTRQMFF. The CDR3 DNA sequence: TGTGCCTGTGACACCGTAGGGGATACCTGGGGCACCCGACAGATGTTTTTC. The rearrangement joins TRDV2 to TRDJ3; 8 positions match TRDD3. The CDR3 has 17 residues. Germline V gene sequence: CDR1 GEAIGNYY, CDR2 EKD.

Worth noting for this clone: Other DNA variants within this sample encode the same CDR3. The chain links TRDV1 to TRDJ1, with TRDD3 matching over 13 bases. From germline, CDR1 is TSWWSYY and CDR2 QGS. J gave up 4 bases and V 3 bases, and 14 bases lay outside the gene matches. The CDR3 totals 19 residues. In DNA form, the CDR3 reads TGTGCTCTTGGGGAGCTAGCCCTACTGGGGGATACGCACCACGATAAACTCATCTTT. Protein product: CALGELALLGDTHHDKLIF.

In its sample, this clone ranks as medium-sized (0.01 to 0.1%). The identical CDR3 is also encoded by other nucleotide sequences in the sample. V is TRDV2 and J is TRDJ1, with D perhaps matching TRDD2 or TRDD3 (6 bases each). The CDR3 spans 19 residues. Deletions cut 7 bases from V and 4 bases from J, with 33 bases between. In germline, CDR1 is GEAIGNYY, CDR2 EKD. The CDR3 DNA reads TGTGCCTGCCGGCCTTCCCCCGTGAAGGACTGGGCGGTCGGCGATAAACTCATCTTT. The encoded protein is CACRPSPVKDWAVGDKLIF.

By share, this clone counts as medium-sized. The chain recombines TRDV1 with TRDJ1; TRDD3 agrees at 9 bases. The CDR3 spans 18 residues. The ends lost 0 bases at V and 0 bases at J; junction bases unmatched: 8. CDR1 is TSWWSYY, CDR2 QGS, per germline. This chain's CDR3 is CALGELPTSGGYTDKLIF. CDR3 bases: TGTGCTCTTGGGGAACTACCTACTTCTGGGGGATACACCGATAAACTCATCTTT.

In the case of this clone: It differs at one base from a far larger clone, so likely a read error. The identical CDR3 is also encoded by other nucleotide sequences in the sample. The chain has TRDV2 and TRDJ3; 9 positions agree with TRDD3. CDR1 is GEAIGNYY and CDR2 is EKD in the germline V gene. CDR3 length equals 19 residues. The trim removed 1 base at V and 0 bases at J, leaving 6 bases unmatched. This CDR3 reads CACDTWGYDSSWDTRQMFF. In DNA, the CDR3 is TGTGCCTGTGACACGTGGGGATACGATAGCTCCTGGGACACCCGACAGATGTTTTTC.

This clone was detected a few times. TCRdb's protein, taken from a much larger clone, differs from this DNA's translation at residue 8, likely owing to a read error; the protein displayed comes from the DNA. CDR3 amino acids: CACDTFSPWDTRQMFF. CDR3 DNA: TGTGCCTGTGACACCTTTAGCCCCTGGGACACCCGACAGATGTTTTTC. The V gene is TRDV2, the J gene TRDJ3, with unresolved D. Between the trimmed V and J ends, which lost 0 bases and 2 bases, there was a span of 7 bases. CDR3 length equals 16 residues. CDR1 is GEAIGNYY, CDR2 EKD, per germline.

By sample fraction, this clone is medium-sized (0.01 to 0.1%). This chain uses TRDV1 with TRDJ1, with TRDD3 matching 10 bases. The J segment lost 0 bases and the V segment lost 3 bases, leaving 25 bases of the junction unmatched. Germline V lookup: CDR1 TSWWSYY, CDR2 QGS. This CDR3 comprises 23 residues. The CDR3: CALGDLLSSHRGDTRLYTDKLIF. The DNA for the CDR3 is TGTGCTCTTGGGGACCTCCTCTCCTCACATAGGGGGGATACGCGATTGTACACCGATAAACTCATCTTT.

Worth noting for this clone: The mismatch at residue 3 between this DNA's translation and the TCRdb protein of a much larger clone likely reflects a read error; the protein shown is translated from the DNA. This chain links TRDV2 with TRDJ1, with D possibly matching TRDD3 (6 bases). CDR1 is GEAIGNYY, CDR2 EKD, per germline. The CDR3 is made up of 17 amino acids. The CDR3 here is CARDTLLILGNTDKLIF. The CDR3, as DNA: TGTGCCCGTGACACCCTCCTCATACTGGGAAACACCGATAAACTCATCTTT.